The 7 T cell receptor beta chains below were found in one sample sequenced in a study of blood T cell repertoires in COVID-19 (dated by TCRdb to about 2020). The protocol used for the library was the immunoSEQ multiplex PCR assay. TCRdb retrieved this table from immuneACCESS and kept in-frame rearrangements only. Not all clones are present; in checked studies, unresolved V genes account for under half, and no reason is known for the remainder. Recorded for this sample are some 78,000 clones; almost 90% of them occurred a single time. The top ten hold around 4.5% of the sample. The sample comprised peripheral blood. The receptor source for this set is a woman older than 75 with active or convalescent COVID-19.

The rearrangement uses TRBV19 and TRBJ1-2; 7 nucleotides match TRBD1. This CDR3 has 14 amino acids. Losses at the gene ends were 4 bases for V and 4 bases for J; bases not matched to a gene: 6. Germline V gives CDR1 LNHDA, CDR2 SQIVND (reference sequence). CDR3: CASSTLQGLYGYTF. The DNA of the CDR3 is TGTGCCAGTAGTACACTACAGGGGCTCTATGGCTACACCTTC.

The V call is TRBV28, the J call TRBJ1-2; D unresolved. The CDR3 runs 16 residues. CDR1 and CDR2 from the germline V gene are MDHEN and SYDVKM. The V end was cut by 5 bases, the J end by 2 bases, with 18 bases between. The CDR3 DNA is TGTGCCAGCAGTCCCGTCCAGGCAGGCATGAACTATGGCTACACCTTC. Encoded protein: CASSPVQAGMNYGYTF.

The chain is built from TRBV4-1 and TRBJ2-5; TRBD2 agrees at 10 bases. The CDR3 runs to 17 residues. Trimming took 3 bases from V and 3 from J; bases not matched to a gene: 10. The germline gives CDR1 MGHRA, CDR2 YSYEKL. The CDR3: CASSHPMGAGGEETQYF. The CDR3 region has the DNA TGCGCCAGCAGCCACCCGATGGGAGCGGGAGGGGAAGAGACCCAGTACTTC.

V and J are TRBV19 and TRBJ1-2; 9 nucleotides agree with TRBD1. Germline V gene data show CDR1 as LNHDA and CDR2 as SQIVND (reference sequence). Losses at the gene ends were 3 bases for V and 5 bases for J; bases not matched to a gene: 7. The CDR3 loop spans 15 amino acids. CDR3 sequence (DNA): TGTGCCAGTAGTATGGCACAGGGGGCGACGTATGGCTACACCTTC. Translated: CASSMAQGATYGYTF.

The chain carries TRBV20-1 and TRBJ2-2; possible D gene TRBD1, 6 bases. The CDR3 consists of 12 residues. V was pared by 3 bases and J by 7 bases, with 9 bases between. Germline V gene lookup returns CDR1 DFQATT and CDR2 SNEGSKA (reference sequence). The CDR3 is CSASRGIGELFF. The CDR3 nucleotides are TGCAGTGCTAGTAGGGGGATCGGGGAGCTGTTTTTT.

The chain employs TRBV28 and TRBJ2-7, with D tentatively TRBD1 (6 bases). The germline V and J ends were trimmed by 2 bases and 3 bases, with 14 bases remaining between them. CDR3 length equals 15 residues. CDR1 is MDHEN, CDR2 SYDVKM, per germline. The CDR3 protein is CASSLHTGSLYEQYF. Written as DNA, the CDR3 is TGTGCCAGCAGTTTACACACAGGGAGCCTCTACGAGCAGTACTTC.

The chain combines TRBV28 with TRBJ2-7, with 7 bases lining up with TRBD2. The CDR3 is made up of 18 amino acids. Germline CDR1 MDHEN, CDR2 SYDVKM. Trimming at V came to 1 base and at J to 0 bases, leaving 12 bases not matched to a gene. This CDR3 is CASSLLAASGTTSYEQYF. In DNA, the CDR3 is TGTGCCAGCAGTTTATTAGCCGCTTCCGGGACTACCTCCTACGAGCAGTACTTC.